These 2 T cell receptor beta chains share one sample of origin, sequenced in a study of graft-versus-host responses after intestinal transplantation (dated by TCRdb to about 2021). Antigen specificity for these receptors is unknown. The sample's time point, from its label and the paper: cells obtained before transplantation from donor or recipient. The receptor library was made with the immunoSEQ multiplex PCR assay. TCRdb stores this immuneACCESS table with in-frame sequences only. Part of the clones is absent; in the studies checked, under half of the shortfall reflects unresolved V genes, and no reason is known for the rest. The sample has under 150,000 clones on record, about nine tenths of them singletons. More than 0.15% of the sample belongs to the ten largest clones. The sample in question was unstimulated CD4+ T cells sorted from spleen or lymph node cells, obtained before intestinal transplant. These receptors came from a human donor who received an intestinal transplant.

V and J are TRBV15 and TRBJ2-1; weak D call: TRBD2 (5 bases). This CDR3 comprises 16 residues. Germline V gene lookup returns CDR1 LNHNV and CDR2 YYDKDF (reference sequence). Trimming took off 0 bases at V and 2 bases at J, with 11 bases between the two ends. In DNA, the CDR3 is TGTGCCACCAGCAGAGATCACGGAGCGGCCTACAATGAGCAGTTCTTC. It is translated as CATSRDHGAAYNEQFF.

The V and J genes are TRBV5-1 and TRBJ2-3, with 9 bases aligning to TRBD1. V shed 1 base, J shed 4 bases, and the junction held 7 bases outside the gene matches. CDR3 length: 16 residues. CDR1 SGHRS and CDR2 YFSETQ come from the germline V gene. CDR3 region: CASSLPITGGADTQYF. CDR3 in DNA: TGCGCCAGCAGCTTGCCAATAACAGGGGGCGCAGATACGCAGTATTTT.